The 11 T cell receptor beta chains presented below share a single source sample, sequenced in a study of T cell responses to AZD1222 COVID-19 vaccine. The table came from immunoSEQ multiplex PCR; TCRdb's copy has only in-frame clones and leaves some out. The repertoire holds approximately 120,000 clones, with approximately 86% as singletons. The specimen was peripheral blood, collected on day 0 of AZD1222 vaccination. The receptors come from an adult in good health.

V is TRBV27 and J is TRBJ1-6; the D gene is possibly TRBD1 (5 bases). The CDR3 contains 16 residues. The ends were cut back, 3 bases at V and 0 bases at J, with 9 bases in the middle. CDR1 is MNHEY, CDR2 SMNVEV, per germline (reference sequence). CDR3 amino acids: CASSFGRGSYNSPLHF. In nucleotides, the CDR3 is TGTGCCAGCAGTTTTGGAAGGGGCTCCTATAATTCACCCCTCCACTTT.

V is TRBV19 and J is TRBJ1-3, with D perhaps matching TRBD1 (5 bases). The ends were cut back, 4 bases at V and 4 bases at J, with 8 bases in the middle. CDR1 is LNHDA and CDR2 is SQIVND in the germline V gene (reference sequence). The length of the CDR3 is 13 residues. CDR3 residues: CASSNTGGNTIYF. The CDR3 DNA is TGTGCCAGTAGTAACACAGGAGGAAACACCATATATTTT.

This chain connects TRBV6-5 to TRBJ2-4, with D maybe TRBD2 (5 bases). The CDR3 totals 14 residues. CDR1 and CDR2 from the germline V gene are MNHEY and SVGAGI. Trimming removed 6 bases from V and 8 bases from J, with 17 bases in between. The CDR3 nucleotides are TGTGCCAGCAGACACGGATCGGGGAGCGACATTCAGTACTTC. Protein: CASRHGSGSDIQYF.

The V call is TRBV29-1, the J call TRBJ2-3; 10 nucleotides match TRBD1. Trimming at V came to 6 bases and at J to 6 bases, leaving 27 bases not matched to a gene. CDR1 SQVTM and CDR2 ANQGSEA come from the germline V gene. CDR3 length: 20 amino acids. CDR3 region: CSVRGETGGAGRAAPDTQYF. The CDR3 coding sequence is TGCAGCGTCCGGGGGGAGACAGGGGGCGCTGGGAGGGCTGCTCCCGATACGCAGTATTTT.

The chain carries TRBV7-2 and TRBJ2-4, with D hard to call. CDR1 and CDR2 from the germline V gene are SGHTA and FQGNSA. V was cut by 5 bases and J by 3 bases, with 2 bases left in between. The CDR3 has 11 amino acids. CDR3 nucleotide sequence: TGTGCCAGCAGCGACAAAAACATTCAGTACTTC. Residues: CASSDKNIQYF.

A single count supports this clone. V usage is TRBV16 and J usage is TRBJ1-5; tentative D call: TRBD1 (6 bases). CDR3 length: 13 amino acids. The V gene's germline CDR1 is KGHSY and CDR2 FQNENV. The V end was cut by 4 bases, the J end by 5 bases, with 9 bases between. CDR3 region: CASSREGDQPQHF. In DNA, the CDR3 is TGTGCCAGCAGCCGGGAGGGGGATCAGCCCCAGCATTTT.

The V gene is TRBV11-1, the J gene TRBJ2-5, with 9 bases identical to TRBD2. Per germline, CDR1 SGHAT and CDR2 FQDESV (reference sequence). J lost 2 bases, V lost 5 bases, and 9 bases had no gene match. CDR3 size: 16 residues. CDR3: CASSTLGTSGQETQYF. The CDR3 DNA reads TGTGCCAGCAGCACTCTCGGTACTAGCGGGCAAGAGACCCAGTACTTC.

V is TRBV20-1 and J is TRBJ1-2; D gene ambiguous. The CDR3 spans 11 residues. Germline assignment: CDR1 DFQATT and CDR2 SNEGSKA (reference sequence). Trimming left V 3 bases short and J 5 bases short, with 7 bases between. The CDR3: CSASGRYGYTF. The CDR3 DNA follows: TGCAGTGCTAGTGGCCGGTATGGCTACACCTTC.

This clone was recorded only once. The chain carries TRBV4-1 and TRBJ1-1, with a tentative D call TRBD1 (6 bases). Germline V gene data show CDR1 as MGHRA and CDR2 as YSYEKL. Trimming pared 1 base from V and 0 bases from J, leaving 21 bases between. There are 19 residues in the CDR3. CDR3 sequence: CASSQGPTGLRIMNTEAFF. In DNA form, the CDR3 reads TGCGCCAGCAGCCAAGGCCCTACAGGGTTGAGGATCATGAACACTGAAGCTTTCTTT.

V and J are TRBV6-1 and TRBJ2-1; TRBD2 matches at 7 bases. The germline V gene encodes CDR1 MNHNS and CDR2 SASEGT. The CDR3 extends over 15 amino acids. V was clipped by 0 bases and J by 3 bases; unmatched bases: 2. CDR3 in DNA: TGTGCCAGCAGTGAAGCAGCGGGGCTCTACAATGAGCAGTTCTTC. Translation: CASSEAAGLYNEQFF.

This clone has more than one count but fewer than ten. J is TRBJ1-1 and V is TRBV7-3; a weak D match, TRBD1 (6 bases). The CDR3 covers 17 residues. V lost 0 bases and J 4 bases, leaving 18 bases between the germline ends. CDR1 SGHTA and CDR2 FQGTGA come from the germline V gene. DNA of the CDR3: TGTGCCAGCAGCTTAACTCCCCCCTTCAGGGGACCCACTGAAGCTTTCTTT. Translating it yields CASSLTPPFRGPTEAFF.